This TCR beta chain emerged from a study of blood T cell repertoires in COVID-19. Study-wide background: COVID-19 samples from acute and convalescent phases originated in the United States, Italy and Spain.

The CDR3 has 13 amino acids. Germline V CDR1 and CDR2: WSHSY, SAAADI. The V and J ends lost 2 bases and 5 bases respectively, with 9 bases between them. The sample holds many counts of this clone. Everyone who took part was about 18 to 90 years old, and they came from 20 to 25 US areas. Symptom resolution, clearance, or two negative PCRs marked the recovered donors of Cohort 3. The protocol was immunoSEQ multiplex PCR, while the TCRdb copy is restricted to in-frame clones and leaves out a portion. Of some 240,000 clones in the sample, 80% to 85% were seen once. This chain connects TRBV10-2 to TRBJ1-2, with D possibly matching TRBD1 (6 bases). Material for sequencing was PBMCs or T cells enriched from blood (not recorded which). The TCR sequence derives from a man aged 50-60 years who had recovered from COVID-19. Here the CDR3 reads CASSERTDYGYTF. In DNA form, the CDR3 reads TGCGCCAGCAGTGAGAGGACAGATTATGGCTACACCTTC.